Each of the 29 T cell receptor beta chains below was sequenced from the same sample in a study of blood T cell repertoires in COVID-19. Here immunoSEQ multiplex PCR was the method, and the copy in TCRdb shows in-frame clones only, minus some. Of 150,000 or so clones listed, roughly 83% were seen once; the top ten hold approximately 10%. Sequences were obtained from PBMCs or T cells enriched from blood (not recorded which). The receptors come from a man aged 45-65 years who had recovered from COVID-19.

This chain joins TRBV5-4 and TRBJ1-2; tentatively, D is TRBD1 (5 bases). V lost 0 bases, J lost 4 bases, and 13 bases lay in between. This CDR3 is built from 15 residues. Germline V gene data show CDR1 as SGHNT and CDR2 as YYREEE (reference sequence). CDR3 coding DNA: TGTGCCAGCAGCTTGGTAGGCAGGGAGGCCTATGGCTACACCTTC. Translated, it gives CASSLVGREAYGYTF.

The rearrangement uses TRBV7-2 and TRBJ2-7; D possibly corresponds to TRBD1 (6 bases). The germline gives CDR1 SGHTA, CDR2 FQGNSA. V was shortened by 5 bases and J by 2 bases, with 13 bases between the two germline ends. The CDR3 is 14 amino acids. As DNA, the CDR3 is TGTGCCAGCAGCATTATAGCAGGGGCCTACGAGCAGTACTTC. Protein: CASSIIAGAYEQYF.

The J gene is TRBJ1-1, the V gene TRBV7-3, with D uncertain. CDR3 length: 13 residues. Trimming stripped 3 bases from V and 0 bases from J, with 5 bases between. Looked up from germline, CDR1 is SGHTA and CDR2 is FQGTGA. The CDR3 loop reads CASSFQVNTEAFF. The CDR3 DNA reads as TGTGCCAGCAGCTTTCAGGTGAACACTGAAGCTTTCTTT.

In its sample, this clone was seen once. This may arise from a read error, as a much more abundant clone is one base away. This chain joins TRBV7-2 and TRBJ2-5; 7 positions match TRBD1. Germline CDR1 is SGHTA and CDR2 is FQGNSA. V shed 5 bases, J shed 2 bases, and the junction held 2 bases outside the gene matches. The CDR3 totals 13 residues. The CDR3 region is CASSRDRQETQYF. CDR3 nucleotide sequence: TGTGCCAGCAGCCGGGACAGACAAGAGACCCAGTACTTC. Supplemented by reference TRBV7-2 and TRBJ2-5, the full variable domain reads GAGVSQSPSNKVTEKGKDVELRCDPISGHTALYWYRQSLGQGLEFLIYFQGNSAPDKSGLPSDRFSAERTGGSVSTLTIQRTQQEDSAVYLCASSRDRQETQYFGPGTRLLVL.

This clone occurred a few times. The chain combines TRBV2 with TRBJ2-2; 7 positions agree with TRBD1. Germline-derived CDR1 and CDR2 are SNHLY and FYNNEI. The CDR3 spans 15 residues. With V trimmed by 6 bases and J by 0 bases, 4 bases remained unmatched. CDR3 in DNA: TGTGCCAGCAGGGGACAGAGCACGAACACCGGGGAGCTGTTTTTT. It yields the protein CASRGQSTNTGELFF.

A remark on this clone: Other DNA sequences within the sample encode an identical CDR3. J is TRBJ2-2 and V is TRBV7-3, with TRBD1 as a possible D gene (5 bases). Between the trimmed V and J ends, which lost 2 bases and 4 bases, there was a span of 8 bases. CDR1 is SGHTA and CDR2 is FQGTGA in the germline V gene. CDR3 length: 14 amino acids. The CDR3 sequence: CASSLYQGTGELFF. The CDR3 bases are TGTGCCAGCAGCTTATATCAGGGCACCGGGGAGCTGTTTTTT.

On this clone itself: At one end, the junction sequence differs from germline, possibly due to a read error. This rearrangement joins TRBV7-7 to TRBJ2-4, with 7 bases lining up with TRBD1. The germline V gene has CDR1 SSHAT and CDR2 FNYEAQ (reference sequence). The CDR3 runs 19 residues. This chain's CDR3 is CASSLATPTGFFGKNIQYF. The CDR3 nucleotides read TGTGCTAGCAGCTTAGCCACCCCGACAGGGTTCTTTGGCAAAAACATTCAGTACTTC.

The chain combines TRBV6-5 with TRBJ1-1; 8 nucleotides agree with TRBD1. Germline assignment: CDR1 MNHEY and CDR2 SVGAGI. The CDR3 covers 13 residues. J lost 6 bases, V lost 6 bases, and 6 bases had no gene match. The CDR3 sequence: CASRLQQGAEAFF. In DNA form, the CDR3 reads TGTGCCAGCAGATTACAACAGGGGGCTGAAGCTTTCTTT.

The CDR3 sequence: CASSFDRGETQYF. As DNA, the CDR3 is TGTGCCAGCAGCTTCGACAGGGGGGAGACCCAGTACTTC. This chain links TRBV7-2 with TRBJ2-5, with 9 bases identical to TRBD1. The CDR3 runs 13 residues. Per the germline V gene, CDR1 is SGHTA and CDR2 is FQGNSA. The J segment lost 5 bases and the V segment lost 3 bases, leaving 1 base of the junction unmatched.

This chain joins TRBV28 and TRBJ1-1, with 8 positions matching TRBD1. The germline V gene has CDR1 MDHEN and CDR2 SYDVKM. CDR3 size: 13 residues. The V segment lost 8 bases and the J segment 0 bases; nucleotides outside the gene matches: 2. CDR3 coding DNA: TGTGCCAGCTGGGACAGGTTGAACACTGAAGCTTTCTTT. Its protein product is CASWDRLNTEAFF.

The CDR3 spells CASSQERALIPYEQFF. CDR3 in DNA: TGCGCCAGCAGCCAAGAGAGGGCCCTTATCCCCTATGAGCAGTTCTTC. The V gene is TRBV4-3, the J gene TRBJ2-1; weak D call: TRBD2 (5 bases). This CDR3 is built from 16 residues. Trimming removed 0 bases at V and 8 bases at J, with 17 bases between. From germline, CDR1 is LGHNA and CDR2 YSLEER.

This clone was picked up many times. The chain carries TRBV7-9 and TRBJ1-2, with 7 bases identical to TRBD1. The CDR3 spans 18 residues. V trimming: 5 bases; J trimming: 5 bases; junction bases outside the gene matches: 20. The germline CDR1 and CDR2 sequences are SEHNR and FQNEAQ (reference sequence). In DNA form, the CDR3 reads TGTGCCAGCAGCCCTCCCCAACTTACACAGGGGATAGGGTATGGCTACACCTTC. Amino acid sequence: CASSPPQLTQGIGYGYTF.

J is TRBJ1-1 and V is TRBV3-1 (or the pseudogene TRBV3-2); unclear D gene. The V gene lost 3 bases and the J gene lost 4 bases, with 6 bases spanning the gap. Germline loops: CDR1 LGHDT, CDR2 YNNKEL (reference sequence). This CDR3 contains 12 residues. In DNA, the CDR3 is TGTGCCAGCAGCCAGATCGGCACTGAAGCTTTCTTT. This translates into CASSQIGTEAFF.

This chain links TRBV4-3 with TRBJ2-7; 12 positions agree with TRBD2. The CDR3 consists of 16 residues. V lost 1 base to trimming and J lost 2 bases; unmatched junction nucleotides: 3. The V gene's germline CDR1 is LGHNA and CDR2 YSLEER. CDR3 in amino acids: CASSQALAGGTYEQYF. CDR3 DNA sequence: TGCGCCAGCAGCCAAGCACTAGCGGGGGGCACCTACGAGCAGTACTTC.

The V and J genes are TRBV7-8 and TRBJ2-5; 8 nucleotides match TRBD1. Germline V gene sequence: CDR1 SGHVS, CDR2 FQNEAQ. The CDR3 runs 14 residues. With 5 bases clipped from V and 1 base from J, the junction kept 3 bases outside the gene matches. CDR3 DNA sequence: TGTGCCAGCAGCCGCAGGGGGCTCCAAGAGACCCAGTACTTC. This translates into CASSRRGLQETQYF.

The chain recombines TRBV29-1 with TRBJ2-7; tentatively, D is TRBD2 (5 bases). CDR1 and CDR2 (germline): SQVTM, ANQGSEA. The ends were cut back, 2 bases at V and 5 bases at J, with 10 bases in the middle. CDR3 length equals 12 residues. The CDR3 region has the DNA TGCAGCGTTGAACGGGGTACTGACGAGCAGTACTTC. Amino acids: CSVERGTDEQYF.

V usage is TRBV5-6 and J usage is TRBJ1-2, with D possibly being TRBD1 (6 bases). The CDR3 contains 12 residues. Germline values: CDR1 SGHDT, CDR2 YYEEEE. V was clipped by 0 bases and J by 8 bases, with 8 bases between them. The CDR3 sequence is CASSLVGGGYTF. As DNA, the CDR3 is TGTGCCAGCAGCTTGGTAGGGGGAGGCTACACCTTC.

The gene calls are TRBV11-2 and TRBJ1-1; the D is unclear. With 5 bases removed from V and 0 bases from J, the gap between germline ends came to 16 bases. This CDR3 is 16 amino acids long. Germline lookup yields CDR1 SGHAT and CDR2 FQNNGV. The CDR3 bases are TGTGCCAGCAGCCCATTTGCAGGATCCTTGAACACTGAAGCTTTCTTT. It is translated as CASSPFAGSLNTEAFF.

The gene calls are TRBV4-2 and TRBJ2-7; TRBD2 matches at 8 bases. V trimming: 0 bases; J trimming: 6 bases; junction bases outside the gene matches: 13. This CDR3 region has 17 residues. CDR1 is LGHNA, CDR2 YNFKEQ, per germline. The CDR3 nucleotides are TGTGCCAGCAGCCAAGAGGAGGGACTAGAGTTGTTTTCCGAGCAGTACTTC. This translates into CASSQEEGLELFSEQYF.

This clone has just a few counts. The chain links TRBV6-6 to TRBJ2-7; weak D call: TRBD1 (5 bases). The V gene's germline CDR1 is MNHNY and CDR2 SVGAGI (reference sequence). Trimming shortened V by 0 bases and J by 1 base, and 10 bases separated the two germline ends. This CDR3 region has 15 residues. CDR3 bases: TGTGCCAGCAGTTACTCGCCGACAGATTCCTACGAGCAGTACTTC. Translation: CASSYSPTDSYEQYF.

This clone occurred once. The chain carries TRBV3-1 (or the pseudogene TRBV3-2) and TRBJ2-5; 11 bases are a match to TRBD1. This CDR3 spans 16 amino acids. Trimming took 7 bases from V and 4 from J; bases not matched to a gene: 11. Germline CDR1 LGHDT, CDR2 YNNKEL (reference sequence). This chain's CDR3 is CASTSSGTGGGETQYF. DNA of the CDR3: TGTGCCAGCACAAGCTCCGGGACAGGGGGTGGAGAGACCCAGTACTTC.

This clone was seen more than once but under ten times. This chain uses TRBV24-1 with TRBJ1-5; 7 nucleotides line up with TRBD1. V shed 9 bases and J 9 bases; nucleotides not matched to a gene: 10. Germline-derived CDR1 and CDR2 are KGHDR and SFDVKD. The CDR3 covers 13 residues. CDR3 DNA sequence: TGTGCCACCGGCCGGACAGGCACCTCGCCCCAGCATTTT. Residues: CATGRTGTSPQHF.

This chain joins TRBV5-4 and TRBJ1-4; 11 bases are a match to TRBD1. Losses at the gene ends were 0 bases for V and 6 bases for J; bases not matched to a gene: 1. Germline V gives CDR1 SGHNT, CDR2 YYREEE (reference sequence). The CDR3 totals 15 residues. The CDR3 DNA sequence: TGTGCCAGCAGCTTGGGGGGACAGGGGGATGAAAAACTGTTTTTT. Translating gives CASSLGGQGDEKLFF.

The chain has TRBV6-2 or TRBV6-3 and TRBJ1-5, with TRBD1 matching over 9 bases. Germline trimming cut 4 bases from V and 3 bases from J; bases unmatched to any gene: 10. In germline, CDR1 is MNHEY, CDR2 SVGEGT. The CDR3 is 17 amino acids. CDR3 DNA: TGTGCCAGCAGTTCGAGTTCCGGGACAGGGTTCAATCAGCCCCAGCATTTT. Protein sequence: CASSSSSGTGFNQPQHF.

This chain uses TRBV7-3 with TRBJ1-5; D might be TRBD1 (6 bases). The germline V and J ends were trimmed by 2 bases and 6 bases, with 17 bases remaining between them. Germline loops: CDR1 SGHTA, CDR2 FQGTGA. The CDR3 spans 16 residues. CDR3 sequence reads: CASSLVSAGASQPQHF. CDR3 sequence (DNA): TGTGCCAGCAGCTTAGTCTCTGCAGGGGCGAGTCAGCCCCAGCATTTT.

The genes are TRBV7-2 and TRBJ2-3, with unresolved D. This CDR3 is 15 amino acids long. CDR1 is SGHTA and CDR2 is FQGNSA in the germline V gene. V dropped 1 base and J dropped 3 bases, with 11 bases sitting between them. Here the CDR3 reads CASSLGPTPTDTQYF. The CDR3 DNA reads TGTGCCAGCAGCTTAGGGCCCACCCCTACAGATACGCAGTATTTT.

V is TRBV6-5 and J is TRBJ1-5; D remains unclear. Germline V gives CDR1 MNHEY, CDR2 SVGAGI. CDR3 length: 12 residues. The V end was cut by 6 bases, the J end by 5 bases, with 8 bases between. CDR3 residues: CASRDGDQPQHF. Written as DNA, the CDR3 is TGTGCCAGCAGGGACGGGGATCAGCCCCAGCATTTT.

The rearrangement uses TRBV28 and TRBJ2-1, with 8 bases lining up with TRBD2. V was clipped by 5 bases and J by 6 bases; unmatched bases: 12. Per the germline V gene, CDR1 is MDHEN and CDR2 is SYDVKM. There are 16 residues in the CDR3. CDR3 in amino acids: CASSLASAGEFNEQFF. The CDR3 DNA follows: TGTGCCAGCAGTCTCGCCTCAGCGGGGGAGTTCAATGAGCAGTTCTTC.

This chain joins TRBV29-1 and TRBJ2-2, with 8 bases identical to TRBD2. CDR1 and CDR2 from the germline V gene are SQVTM and ANQGSEA. CDR3 length equals 16 residues. V was clipped by 3 bases and J by 1 base; unmatched bases: 7. The CDR3 protein is CSVELRGDLNTGELFF. CDR3 nucleotide sequence: TGCAGCGTTGAGTTGCGGGGGGATCTGAACACCGGGGAGCTGTTTTTT.